These 26 T cell receptor beta chains were sequenced from one sample in a study of T cells after yellow fever vaccination (dated by TCRdb to the late 2010s). The library came from 5' RACE. Reads for this sample came from an Illumina NovaSeq 6000. The public reads were run again by TCRdb, first through fastp at Q25 and then through MiXCR, and only productive beta chains were kept. Under each unique CDR3 protein, matching rows form one entry showing the most common genes and DNA. The sample yields around 260,000 distinct CDR3 sequences; about 5% were counted once. The ten largest clonotypes hold more than 3% of the sample. According to the study, the label for this sample's treatment or condition signals: live attenuated yellow fever vaccine strain. Sequencing used CD4+ T cells sorted from PBMCs, obtained on the day of the yellow fever booster vaccination. Receptor source: a young man who received the YFV17D yellow fever vaccine.

This clonotype was recorded many times. The chain joins TRBV5-1 to TRBJ2-5; 7 positions agree with TRBD1. The CDR3 is made up of 17 amino acids. Germline CDR1 SGHRS, CDR2 YFSETQ. The V and J ends lost 4 bases and 5 bases, in that order; junction bases with no gene match: 17. The CDR3 DNA sequence: TGCGCCAGCAGCATCCTTGGGCGGACAGGAGACCGGGAGACCCAGTACTTC. As protein: CASSILGRTGDRETQYF.

This clonotype was recorded at least ten times. The chain links TRBV6-5 to TRBJ1-2; perhaps TRBD1 as D (6 bases). Per germline, CDR1 MNHEY and CDR2 SVGAGI. This CDR3 is built from 14 residues. V was pared by 8 bases and J by 5 bases, with 18 bases between. The CDR3 region has the DNA TGTGCCAGCTCAAAGGGGGGGCCGCGATATGGCTACACCTTC. Its protein is CASSKGGPRYGYTF.

Many counts were recorded for this clonotype. The chain is built from TRBV27 and TRBJ2-4; D perhaps matches TRBD2 (6 bases). The CDR3 length is 15 residues. Germline assignment: CDR1 MNHEY and CDR2 SMNVEV (reference sequence). V was clipped by 7 bases and J by 5 bases, with 18 bases between them. CDR3 DNA sequence: TGTGCCAGCACCAAGGCGGGGCGGGGACAAAACATTCAGTACTTC. Protein sequence: CASTKAGRGQNIQYF.

This clonotype was recorded at least ten times. CDR3 sequence: CASSQEARTLRMSYTF. CDR3 coding DNA: TGCGCCAGCAGCCAAGAGGCCCGGACCCTCCGGATGAGCTACACCTTC. This rearrangement joins TRBV4-3 to TRBJ1-2; D not resolved. The CDR3 sequence is 16 residues long. Trimming left V 0 bases short and J 9 bases short, with 20 bases between. Per the germline V gene, CDR1 is LGHNA and CDR2 is YSLEER.

This clonotype turned up a few times. CDR3 region: CASSKRGANTGELFF. DNA of the CDR3: TGTGCCAGCAGCAAGAGGGGAGCGAACACCGGGGAGCTGTTTTTT. The chain recombines TRBV5-5 with TRBJ2-2; D could derive from TRBD1 or TRBD2 (5 bases each). Germline lookup yields CDR1 SGHKS and CDR2 YYEKEE (reference sequence). V was clipped by 4 bases and J by 0 bases, with 10 bases between them. The length of the CDR3 is 15 residues.

The J gene is TRBJ1-2, the V gene TRBV11-2; D is unresolved. The CDR3 loop spans 13 amino acids. V shed 5 bases and J shed 4 bases, with 11 bases lying between them. The V gene's germline CDR1 is SGHAT and CDR2 FQNNGV. CDR3 bases: TGTGCCAGCAGCCCCCCTGGATTCTATGGCTACACCTTC. Protein: CASSPPGFYGYTF. The whole variable domain, remainder taken from reference TRBV11-2 and TRBJ1-2, is EAGVAQSPRYKIIEKRQSVAFWCNPISGHATLYWYQQILGQGPKLLIQFQNNGVVDDSQLPKDRFSAERLKGVDSTLKIQPAKLEDSAVYLCASSPPGFYGYTFGSGTRLTVV.

The chain is built from TRBV5-1 and TRBJ2-7; 9 bases match TRBD1. This CDR3 has 16 residues. Trimming cost V 4 bases and J 7 bases; bases outside gene matches: 15. The germline V gene encodes CDR1 SGHRS and CDR2 YFSETQ. CDR3 nucleotides: TGCGCCAGCAGCGCAACCCCGGGACAGGGTCCGGGGGAGCAGTACTTC. It codes for CASSATPGQGPGEQYF.

This clonotype was detected ten times or more. The chain combines TRBV7-2 with TRBJ1-1; D ambiguous. Germline V gene lookup returns CDR1 SGHTA and CDR2 FQGNSA. CDR3 length: 13 residues. Trimming pared 3 bases from V and 4 bases from J, leaving 9 bases between. The CDR3 loop is CASSFGTATEAFF. The CDR3 nucleotides are TGTGCCAGCAGCTTCGGTACCGCCACTGAAGCTTTCTTT.

There are a few counts of this clonotype. The rearrangement joins TRBV15 to TRBJ2-1; D is unresolved. CDR1 LNHNV and CDR2 YYDKDF come from the germline V gene (reference sequence). The CDR3 totals 13 residues. Trimming removed 0 bases from V and 5 bases from J, with 5 bases in between. The CDR3 here is CATSRDGHNEQFF. Here the CDR3 DNA reads TGTGCCACCAGCAGAGATGGGCACAATGAGCAGTTCTTC.

V and J are TRBV12-3 or TRBV12-4 and TRBJ2-7; no definite D call. The CDR3 totals 13 residues. V lost 5 bases and J 0 bases, leaving 8 bases between the germline ends. The CDR3 coding sequence is TGTGCCAGCAGTGCCCAAGACTCCTACGAGCAGTACGTC. It codes for CASSAQDSYEQYV.

V is TRBV12-3 or TRBV12-4 and J is TRBJ2-3; D not certain. The CDR3 has 14 residues. V was cut by 6 bases and J by 7 bases, with 17 bases left in between. The CDR3 nucleotides read TGTGCCAGCAGCCGAGCCCCCTACGGTAATACGCAGTATTTT. Translated: CASSRAPYGNTQYF.

The rearrangement uses TRBV4-1 and TRBJ1-2, with 12 nucleotides matching TRBD1. Germline V lookup: CDR1 MGHRA, CDR2 YSYEKL. V lost 2 bases, J lost 8 bases, and 6 bases stayed unmatched. The CDR3 covers 15 residues. DNA for the CDR3: TGCGCCAGCAGCCAACCGGGACAGGGGGCACGGGGCTACACCTTC. Translation gives CASSQPGQGARGYTF.

This clonotype appeared many times. The gene calls are TRBV29-1 and TRBJ2-5; TRBD1 matches 9 bases. Germline loops: CDR1 SQVTM, CDR2 ANQGSEA. CDR3 size: 15 residues. The V gene end was trimmed by 5 bases and the J gene end by 4 bases; junction bases not matched to a gene: 11. CDR3 bases: TGCAGCGTTTCCGGCGGACAGGGGCCTCGAGAGACCCAGTACTTC. This encodes CSVSGGQGPRETQYF.

There are a few counts of this clonotype. The V call is TRBV5-8, the J call TRBJ2-5; D may be TRBD2 (5 bases). From germline, CDR1 is SGHTS and CDR2 YDEGEE. V dropped 2 bases and J dropped 2 bases, with 10 bases sitting between them. The CDR3 has 14 amino acids. The CDR3 sequence is CASSFTGIQETQYF. In DNA form, the CDR3 reads TGTGCCAGCAGCTTTACCGGGATTCAAGAGACCCAGTACTTC.

The J gene is TRBJ1-6, the V gene TRBV3-1; no clear D. With 1 base removed from V and 14 bases from J, the gap between germline ends came to 9 bases. Germline values: CDR1 LGHDT, CDR2 YNNKEL (reference sequence). The CDR3 consists of 12 residues. The CDR3 loop is CASSQGERTLHF. As DNA, the CDR3 is TGTGCCAGCAGCCAAGGGGAGCGGACCCTCCACTTT.

This clonotype occurred many times. The chain carries TRBV7-2 and TRBJ2-5; no firm D call. The V end lost 8 bases, the J end lost 2 bases, and 6 bases lay between the germline ends. Germline V gene data show CDR1 as SGHTA and CDR2 as FQGNSA. The CDR3 sequence is 11 residues long. The CDR3 protein is CASGQQETQYF. The CDR3 DNA reads as TGTGCCAGCGGGCAGCAAGAGACCCAGTACTTC.

In its sample, this clonotype was seen a few times. The chain couples TRBV18 to TRBJ2-6; D is unclear. The CDR3 runs 16 residues. Germline assignment: CDR1 KGHSH and CDR2 LQKENI. V gave up 5 bases and J gave up 0 bases, with 11 bases separating them. The CDR3: CASSSSAPSGANVLTF. The CDR3 region has the DNA TGTGCCAGCTCATCTTCTGCGCCCTCTGGGGCCAACGTCCTGACTTTC. The whole variable domain, filled in from reference TRBV18 and TRBJ2-6, reads NAGVMQNPRHLVRRRGQEARLRCSPMKGHSHVYWYRQLPEEGLKFMVYLQKENIIDESGMPKERFSAEFPKEGPSILRIQQVVRGDSAAYFCASSSSAPSGANVLTFGAGSRLTVL.

This clonotype turned up a few times. Here the CDR3 reads CASSEATANTEAFF. The CDR3 DNA reads TGTGCCAGCAGTGAAGCGACAGCGAACACTGAAGCTTTCTTT. This chain joins TRBV2 and TRBJ1-1; D perhaps matches TRBD1 (5 bases). Trimming cost V 0 bases and J 1 base, with 6 bases left between them. The CDR3 runs to 14 residues. The germline CDR1 and CDR2 sequences are SNHLY and FYNNEI.

This clonotype was picked up many times. The rearrangement uses TRBV5-1 and TRBJ2-3; D ambiguous. V lost 4 bases, J lost 3 bases, and 9 bases lay in between. Germline lookup yields CDR1 SGHRS and CDR2 YFSETQ. CDR3 length: 13 residues. The CDR3 is CASSARWTDTQYF. The CDR3 DNA is TGCGCCAGCAGCGCCCGTTGGACAGATACGCAGTATTTT.

In its sample, this clonotype was seen a few times. The rearrangement joins TRBV10-3 to TRBJ2-5; D call uncertain. Trimming shortened V by 4 bases and J by 1 base, and 10 bases separated the two germline ends. From germline, CDR1 is ENHRY and CDR2 SYGVKD. This CDR3 spans 14 amino acids. The CDR3 region is CAISANRVQETQYF. DNA of the CDR3: TGTGCCATCAGTGCCAATCGGGTCCAAGAGACCCAGTACTTC.

The chain combines TRBV7-2 with TRBJ1-6; no clear D. From germline, CDR1 is SGHTA and CDR2 FQGNSA. The V end was cut by 2 bases, the J end by 7 bases, with 9 bases between. CDR3 length equals 14 residues. CDR3 sequence reads: CASSLLQMNSPLHF. For the CDR3, the DNA is TGTGCCAGCAGCTTACTACAGATGAATTCACCCCTCCACTTT.

This clonotype was seen ten or more times. The chain employs TRBV11-1 and TRBJ2-5; TRBD1 agrees at 8 bases. CDR3 length: 15 residues. CDR1 and CDR2 from the germline V gene are SGHAT and FQDESV (reference sequence). J gave up 2 bases and V 5 bases, and 7 bases lay outside the gene matches. DNA of the CDR3: TGTGCCAGCAGCCGTTCCGGGACAGGACAAGAGACCCAGTACTTC. Translating it yields CASSRSGTGQETQYF.

This clonotype was found a few times. This rearrangement joins TRBV4-3 to TRBJ1-1; no reliable D call. Germline loops: CDR1 LGHNA, CDR2 YSLEER. V shed 2 bases and J shed 0 bases, with 16 bases lying between them. The CDR3 has 17 amino acids. The CDR3 DNA is TGCGCCAGCAGCCAACCCACCCGGCGGCGGGTGAACACTGAAGCTTTCTTT. Its protein product is CASSQPTRRRVNTEAFF.

This clonotype appeared a few times. The J gene is TRBJ2-3, the V gene TRBV5-1; 9 nucleotides match TRBD2. V shed 6 bases and J 0 bases; nucleotides not matched to a gene: 8. This CDR3 has 16 amino acids. Germline values: CDR1 SGHRS, CDR2 YFSETQ. Here the CDR3 reads CASTRGLAASTDTQYF. The DNA of the CDR3 is TGCGCCAGCACCCGGGGACTAGCAGCCAGCACAGATACGCAGTATTTT.

This clonotype showed up many times. The chain is built from TRBV27 and TRBJ1-3, with D unclear. Germline-derived CDR1 and CDR2 are MNHEY and SMNVEV (reference sequence). V was shortened by 5 bases and J by 0 bases, with 14 bases between the two germline ends. The CDR3 runs 16 residues. This CDR3 reads CASSRDGVSSGNTIYF. The CDR3 coding sequence is TGTGCCAGCAGTCGCGACGGAGTTAGCTCTGGAAACACCATATATTTT.

This clonotype was seen more than once but under ten times. The J gene is TRBJ2-3, the V gene TRBV5-8; D is unclear. This CDR3 contains 14 residues. Trimming removed 0 bases at V and 5 bases at J, with 10 bases between. The germline V gene encodes CDR1 SGHTS and CDR2 YDEGEE. In DNA form, the CDR3 reads TGTGCCAGCAGCTTGGTAGGCAGTGGAGATACGCAGTATTTT. Amino acid sequence: CASSLVGSGDTQYF.